These T cell receptor beta chains were read from a single sample in a study of PD-1 blockade in classical Hodgkin lymphoma. Method: immunoSEQ multiplex PCR; TCRdb's copy keeps in-frame clones and lacks some. The table lists 7,000 or so clones, roughly 79% of them singletons. The sample comprised peripheral blood mononuclear cells (PBMCs). All receptors derive from a human donor with classical Hodgkin lymphoma. CDR3s leave out the opening cysteine and the closing phenylalanine or tryptophan.

TRBJ1-5,TRBV7-8,ASSLFSWGSSNQPQH
TRBJ2-3,TRBV5-1,ASIPGLAGGTDTQY
TRBJ2-5,TRBV5-1,ASSLVGAARETQY
TRBJ2-1,TRBV7-9,ASSPPRAGNEQF
TRBJ2-5,TRBV19,ASSLRAGTGMETQY
TRBJ2-1,TRBV6-1,ASTAIKREGQF
TRBJ2-1,TRBV2,ASSEVRGVDEQF
TRBJ2-5,TRBV6-6,ASSSNSGRAGTQY
TRBJ2-1,TRBV5-4,ASSLEGYAEQF
TRBJ2-2,TRBV19,ASSTLQGFRANTGELF
TRBJ1-2,TRBV2,ASRGGTGPTWGYT
TRBJ2-2,TRBV6-5,ASSPGAGGELF
TRBJ2-2,TRBV25-1,ASSEPTGSTGTGELF
TRBJ2-7,TRBV5-1,ASSQRDGPYEQY